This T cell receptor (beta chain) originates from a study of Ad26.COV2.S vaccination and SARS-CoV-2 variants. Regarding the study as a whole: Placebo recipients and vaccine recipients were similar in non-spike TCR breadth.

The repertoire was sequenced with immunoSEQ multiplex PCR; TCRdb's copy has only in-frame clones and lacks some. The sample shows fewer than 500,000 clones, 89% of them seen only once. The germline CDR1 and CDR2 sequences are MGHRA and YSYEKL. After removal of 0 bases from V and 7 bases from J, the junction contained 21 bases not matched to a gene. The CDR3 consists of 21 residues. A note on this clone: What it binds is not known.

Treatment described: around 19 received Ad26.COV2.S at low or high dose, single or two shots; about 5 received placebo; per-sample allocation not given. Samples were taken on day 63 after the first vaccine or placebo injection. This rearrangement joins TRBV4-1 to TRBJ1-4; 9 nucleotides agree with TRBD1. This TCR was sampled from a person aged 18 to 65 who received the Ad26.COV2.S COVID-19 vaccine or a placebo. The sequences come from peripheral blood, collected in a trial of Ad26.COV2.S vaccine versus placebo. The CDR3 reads CASSQEWARGTGMMKIEKLFF. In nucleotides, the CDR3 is TGCGCCAGCAGCCAAGAGTGGGCGCGAGGGACAGGGATGATGAAAATTGAAAAACTGTTTTTT.